Below, one T cell receptor beta chain is given with its context. Its specificity is unknown. This sample was taken from a study of T cell repertoires in aging, cancer and after chemotherapy. Background on the study: Six age groups, ranging from 30 or younger to 70 or older, included the donors.

Multiplex touch-down PCR with TRB-A/B primers amplified rearranged V-D-J TRB sequences. TCRdb re-called the multiplex PCR reads through MiXCR, storing one row per CDR3 protein. The repertoire has 10,000 or so distinct CDR3 sequences, 30% to 35% of them found once; the top ten carry about a fifth. TCR beta rearrangements were amplified from peripheral blood genomic DNA. Study-wide results and limits: In healthy donors, age-related TCR diversity loss mainly reflected lost richness.

This CDR3 is built from 11 residues. The V and J ends lost 6 bases and 5 bases respectively, with 2 bases between them. J is TRBJ1-6 and V is TRBV12-3 or TRBV12-4, with unresolved D. The sample taken for sequencing was blood. The receptor was isolated from a human donor in good health. The donor label of this sample is uncertain. Written as DNA, the CDR3 is TGTGCCAGCAGGGATAATTCACCCCTCCACTTT. Translated, it gives CASRDNSPLHF.